A selection of T cell receptor beta chains follows, all from one sample in a study of long-term antiretroviral therapy in people with HIV. The assay was immunoSEQ multiplex PCR, and TCRdb's table has in-frame clones only and misses some. In the table there are over 30,000 clones, around 85% of which are singletons. This sample comprised unsorted PBMCs, obtained 3.1 years after starting antiretroviral therapy. The receptors derive from a woman between 45 and 60 years old with HIV. The CDR3 runs from the conserved cysteine through the conserved F or W. A D gene is named only where the DNA matches it firmly. Size is omitted from some rows. Given values are once, few, many or a class for expanded clones.

D gene: TRBD2
V gene: TRBV2
clone size: .
J gene: TRBJ2-5
CDR3 protein: CASSERGGGETQYF
CDR3 DNA: TGTGCCAGCAGTGAACGAGGCGGGGGAGAGACCCAGTACTTC

D gene: .
V gene: TRBV5-1
clone size: .
J gene: TRBJ2-7
CDR3 protein: CASSLISYQAPYEQYF
CDR3 DNA: TGCGCCAGCAGCTTGATCTCCTACCAAGCGCCCTACGAGCAGTACTTC

D gene: .
V gene: TRBV7-8
clone size: .
J gene: TRBJ2-7
CDR3 protein: CASSPRDNSYEQYF
CDR3 DNA: TGTGCCAGCAGCCCCCGGGACAACTCCTACGAGCAGTACTTC

D gene: .
V gene: TRBV5-1
clone size: .
J gene: TRBJ2-7
CDR3 protein: CASSYRTDTRGSYEQYF
CDR3 DNA: TGCGCCAGCAGCTACCGGACCGATACTCGGGGGTCCTACGAGCAGTACTTC

D gene: TRBD2
V gene: TRBV2
clone size: .
J gene: TRBJ2-5
CDR3 protein: CASSPRLAGETQYF
CDR3 DNA: TGTGCCAGCAGTCCTAGACTAGCCGGGGAGACCCAGTACTTC

D gene: TRBD1
V gene: TRBV30
clone size: .
J gene: TRBJ2-7
CDR3 protein: CAWSPVGTGYEQYF
CDR3 DNA: TGTGCCTGGAGCCCCGTAGGGACAGGCTACGAGCAGTACTTC

D gene: .
V gene: TRBV11-2
clone size: .
J gene: TRBJ1-1
CDR3 protein: CASLLNGGGRQTEAFF
CDR3 DNA: TGTGCCAGCCTATTAAATGGGGGAGGGAGACAAACTGAAGCTTTCTTT

D gene: .
V gene: TRBV5-6
clone size: .
J gene: TRBJ1-4
CDR3 protein: CASSFQSATNEKLFF
CDR3 DNA: TGTGCCAGCAGCTTCCAATCAGCAACTAATGAAAAACTGTTTTTT

D gene: .
V gene: TRBV4-3
clone size: .
J gene: TRBJ1-5
CDR3 protein: CASSQDDRRRQPQHF
CDR3 DNA: TGCGCCAGCAGCCAAGACGACAGGCGTCGTCAGCCCCAGCATTTT

D gene: .
V gene: TRBV10-3
clone size: .
J gene: TRBJ2-7
CDR3 protein: CAISVNGAEQYF
CDR3 DNA: TGTGCCATCAGTGTGAACGGAGCGGAGCAGTACTTC

D gene: .
V gene: TRBV7-8
clone size: .
J gene: TRBJ1-1
CDR3 protein: CASSLAGGRGEAFF
CDR3 DNA: TGTGCCAGCAGCTTAGCAGGGGGGCGAGGTGAAGCTTTCTTT

D gene: .
V gene: TRBV21-1
clone size: .
J gene: TRBJ1-1
CDR3 protein: CASVRVSMGNTEAFF
CDR3 DNA: TGTGCCAGCGTTCGGGTAAGTATGGGGAACACTGAAGCTTTCTTT

D gene: .
V gene: TRBV29-1
clone size: .
J gene: TRBJ1-1
CDR3 protein: CSVEDGRGRTEAFF
CDR3 DNA: TGCAGCGTTGAAGATGGGAGGGGCAGGACTGAAGCTTTCTTT

D gene: TRBD1
V gene: TRBV2
clone size: few
J gene: TRBJ1-2
CDR3 protein: CASRRQGGDGYTF
CDR3 DNA: TGTGCCAGCAGGAGGCAGGGGGGGGATGGCTACACCTTC

D gene: .
V gene: TRBV2
clone size: .
J gene: TRBJ1-2
CDR3 protein: CASSGTVNYGYTF
CDR3 DNA: TGTGCCAGCAGTGGGACCGTCAACTATGGCTACACCTTC

D gene: TRBD1
V gene: TRBV7-3
clone size: .
J gene: TRBJ2-3
CDR3 protein: CASSLDRVPDTQYF
CDR3 DNA: TGTGCCAGCAGCCTCGACAGGGTGCCAGATACGCAGTATTTT

D gene: TRBD1
V gene: TRBV7-3
clone size: .
J gene: TRBJ1-1
CDR3 protein: CASSSGTGNTEAFF
CDR3 DNA: TGTGCCAGCAGCTCAGGGACAGGGAACACTGAAGCTTTCTTT

D gene: TRBD1
V gene: TRBV7-2
clone size: .
J gene: TRBJ2-7
CDR3 protein: CASSLVGQGYEQYF
CDR3 DNA: TGTGCCAGCAGCTTAGTGGGACAGGGCTACGAGCAGTACTTC

D gene: .
V gene: TRBV5-4
clone size: .
J gene: TRBJ2-3
CDR3 protein: CASSLEQGDTQYF
CDR3 DNA: TGTGCCAGCAGCTTGGAACAGGGAGATACGCAGTATTTT

D gene: .
V gene: TRBV6-4
clone size: .
J gene: TRBJ1-5
CDR3 protein: CASIRRPGQWRQPQHF
CDR3 DNA: TGTGCCAGCATCCGCAGGCCGGGACAATGGAGGCAGCCCCAGCATTTT

D gene: TRBD1
V gene: TRBV6-6
clone size: .
J gene: TRBJ1-1
CDR3 protein: CASRVSQTGSTEAFF
CDR3 DNA: TGTGCCAGCAGGGTTTCCCAGACAGGGAGCACTGAAGCTTTCTTT

D gene: .
V gene: TRBV5-5
clone size: .
J gene: TRBJ2-7
CDR3 protein: CASSSQGSEQYF
CDR3 DNA: TGTGCCAGCAGCTCCCAAGGGAGCGAGCAGTACTTC

D gene: .
V gene: TRBV5-5
clone size: .
J gene: TRBJ1-2
CDR3 protein: CASSLDSANYGYTF
CDR3 DNA: TGTGCCAGCAGCTTGGATTCTGCTAACTATGGCTACACCTTC